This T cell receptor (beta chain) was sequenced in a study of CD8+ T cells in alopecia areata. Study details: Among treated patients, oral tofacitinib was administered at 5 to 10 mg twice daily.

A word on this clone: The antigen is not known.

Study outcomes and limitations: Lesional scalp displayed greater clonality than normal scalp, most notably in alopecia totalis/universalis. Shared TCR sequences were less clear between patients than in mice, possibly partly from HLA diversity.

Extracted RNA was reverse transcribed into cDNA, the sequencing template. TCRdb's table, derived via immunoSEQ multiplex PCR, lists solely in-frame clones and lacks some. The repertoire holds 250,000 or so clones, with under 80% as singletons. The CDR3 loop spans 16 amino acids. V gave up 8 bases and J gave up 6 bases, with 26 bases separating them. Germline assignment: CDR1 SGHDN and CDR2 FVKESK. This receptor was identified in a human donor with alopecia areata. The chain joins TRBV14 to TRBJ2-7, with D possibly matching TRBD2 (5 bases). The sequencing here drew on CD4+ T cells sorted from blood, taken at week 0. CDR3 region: CASSRPDRTSAGEQYF. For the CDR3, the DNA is TGTGCCAGCTCACGGCCCGATCGGACCTCGGCGGGCGAGCAGTACTTC.